What follows is one TCR beta chain and its context. The antigen remains unidentified. A read error is possible here, since a much larger clone lies one base away. Germline CDR1 and CDR2: SGHTA and FQGNSA. The CDR3 sequence is 13 residues long. The entry originates in a study of blood T cells in healthy people across ages. Overall study results and limits: The study found TCR beta diversity correlated strongly with naive T cell percentage.

The authors ran a second PCR of about 7 to 11 cycles using a sample-barcoded 5' primer and a J-beta primer mix. Unique molecular identifiers of 12 random nucleotides labeled each cDNA. TCRdb ran MiXCR on the 5' RACE reads and lists one entry per CDR3 protein. The data contain about 930,000 distinct CDR3 sequences, just under 30% of them singletons. Peripheral blood, roughly 9.1 milliliters per donor, was collected. This sample was also put to use in a study of T cells of mothers and their children. That paper states: Every mother produced more than 10 million TCR beta CDR3 reads, whereas every child provided several million.

The specimen was blood. V and J are TRBV7-2 and TRBJ1-2, with D unclear. This receptor was identified in a woman between 40 and 50 years old in good health. This chain's CDR3 is CAGSLWVYYGYTF. The CDR3 DNA reads as TGTGCCGGCAGCTTATGGGTTTACTATGGCTACACCTTC.